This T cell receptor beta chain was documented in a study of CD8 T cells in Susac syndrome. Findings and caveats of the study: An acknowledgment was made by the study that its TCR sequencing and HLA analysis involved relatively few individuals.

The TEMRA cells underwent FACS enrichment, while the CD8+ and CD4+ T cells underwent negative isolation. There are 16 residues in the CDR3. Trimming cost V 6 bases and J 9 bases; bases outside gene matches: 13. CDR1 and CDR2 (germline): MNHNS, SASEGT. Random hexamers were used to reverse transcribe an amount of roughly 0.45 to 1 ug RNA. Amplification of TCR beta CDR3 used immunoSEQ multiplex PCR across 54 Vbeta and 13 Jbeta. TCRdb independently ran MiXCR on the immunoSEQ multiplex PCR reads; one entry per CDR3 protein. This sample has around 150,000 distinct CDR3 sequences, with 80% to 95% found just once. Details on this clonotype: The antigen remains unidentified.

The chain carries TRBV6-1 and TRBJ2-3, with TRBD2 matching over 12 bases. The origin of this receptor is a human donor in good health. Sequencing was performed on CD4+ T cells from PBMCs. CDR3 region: CASRILLAGGPGTQYF. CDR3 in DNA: TGTGCCAGCAGAATTCTTCTAGCGGGGGGGCCTGGAACGCAGTATTTT.